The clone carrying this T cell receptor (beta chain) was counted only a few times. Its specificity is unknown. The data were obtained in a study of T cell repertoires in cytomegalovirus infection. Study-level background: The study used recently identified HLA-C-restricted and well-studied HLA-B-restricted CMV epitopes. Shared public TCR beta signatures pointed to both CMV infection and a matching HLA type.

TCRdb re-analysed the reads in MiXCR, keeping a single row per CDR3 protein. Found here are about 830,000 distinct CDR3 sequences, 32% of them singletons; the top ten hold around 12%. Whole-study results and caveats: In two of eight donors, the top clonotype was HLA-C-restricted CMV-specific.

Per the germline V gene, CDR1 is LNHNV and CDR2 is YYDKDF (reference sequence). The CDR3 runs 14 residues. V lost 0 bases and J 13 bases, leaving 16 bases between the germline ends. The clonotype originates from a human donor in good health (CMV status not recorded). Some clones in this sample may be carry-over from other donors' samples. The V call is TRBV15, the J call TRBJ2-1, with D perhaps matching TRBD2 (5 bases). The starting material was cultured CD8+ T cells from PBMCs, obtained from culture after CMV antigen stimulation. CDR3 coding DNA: TGTGCCACCAGCAGAGAGGAGGCCCTTTCAAGTCAGTTCTTC. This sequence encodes CATSREEALSSQFF. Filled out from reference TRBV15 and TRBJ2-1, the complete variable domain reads DAMVIQNPRYQVTQFGKPVTLSCSQTLNHNVMYWYQQKSSQAPKLLFHYYDKDFNNEADTPDNFQSRRPNTSFCFLDIRSPGLGDTAMYLCATSREEALSSQFFGPGTRLTVL.